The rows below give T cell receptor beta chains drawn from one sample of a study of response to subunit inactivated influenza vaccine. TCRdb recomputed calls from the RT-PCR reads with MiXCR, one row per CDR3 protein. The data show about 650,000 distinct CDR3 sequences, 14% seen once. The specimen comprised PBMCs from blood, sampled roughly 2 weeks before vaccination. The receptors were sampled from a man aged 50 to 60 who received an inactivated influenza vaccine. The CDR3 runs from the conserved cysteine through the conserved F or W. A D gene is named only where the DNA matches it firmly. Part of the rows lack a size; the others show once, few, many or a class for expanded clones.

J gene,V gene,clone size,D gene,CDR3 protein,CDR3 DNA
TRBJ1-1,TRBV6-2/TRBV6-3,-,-,CASSLRAENTEAFF,TGTGCCAGCAGCCTCCGGGCCGAAAACACTGAAGCTTTCTTT
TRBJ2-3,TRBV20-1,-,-,CSARDVWGADTQYF,TGCAGTGCTAGAGATGTTTGGGGGGCAGATACGCAGTATTTT
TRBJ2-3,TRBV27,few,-,CASSFLAGHADTQYF,TGTGCCAGCAGTTTCTTGGCAGGCCACGCAGATACGCAGTATTTT
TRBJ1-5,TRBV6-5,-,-,CASSYLHERPRRGNQPQHF,TGTGCCAGCAGTTACCTTCACGAACGACCAAGGAGGGGCAATCAGCCCCAGCATTTT
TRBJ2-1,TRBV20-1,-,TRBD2,CSAIGTSGRAEFF,TGCAGTGCTATCGGGACTAGCGGGAGGGCGGAGTTCTTC
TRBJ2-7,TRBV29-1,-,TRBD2,CSVGGILGTYEQYF,TGCAGCGTGGGGGGGATCCTGGGGACCTACGAGCAGTACTTC
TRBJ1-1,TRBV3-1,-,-,CASSRTAGTEAFF,TGTGCCAGCAGCAGGACAGCAGGCACTGAAGCTTTCTTT
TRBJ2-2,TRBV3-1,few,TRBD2,CASSKTSGGGVVFF,TGTGCCAGCAGCAAAACTAGCGGGGGCGGCGTGGTGTTTTTT
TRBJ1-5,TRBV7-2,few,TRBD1,CASSLEDRRDQPQHF,TGTGCCAGCAGCTTAGAGGACAGGAGAGATCAGCCCCAGCATTTT
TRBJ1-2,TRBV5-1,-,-,CASSLVEEVNYGYTF,TGCGCCAGCAGCTTGGTGGAAGAGGTTAACTATGGCTACACCTTC
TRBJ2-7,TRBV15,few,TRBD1,CATSRTGGYEQYF,TGTGCCACCAGCCGGACAGGGGGCTACGAGCAGTACTTC
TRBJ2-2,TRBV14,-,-,CASSQVGMGAITGELFF,TGTGCCAGCAGCCAAGTAGGAATGGGGGCTATCACCGGGGAGCTGTTTTTT
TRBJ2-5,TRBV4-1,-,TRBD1,CASSQSRRTGPQETQYF,TGCGCCAGCAGCCAATCAAGGAGGACAGGACCACAGGAGACCCAGTACTTC
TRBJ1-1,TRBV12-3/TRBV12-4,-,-,CASSWRGGSTEAFF,TGTGCCAGCAGTTGGAGAGGAGGGAGCACTGAAGCTTTCTTT
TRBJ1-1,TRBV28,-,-,CASSFGGERAFF,TGTGCCAGCAGTTTCGGGGGGGAGCGGGCTTTCTTT
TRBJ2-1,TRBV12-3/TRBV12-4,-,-,CASSNIRGLNEQFF,TGTGCCAGCAGTAACATTCGGGGGCTCAATGAGCAGTTCTTC
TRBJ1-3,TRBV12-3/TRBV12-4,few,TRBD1,CASSSQGEGNTIYF,TGTGCCAGCAGTTCTCAGGGGGAAGGAAACACCATATATTTT
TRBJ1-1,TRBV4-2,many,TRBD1,CASSQVSGTGWGRAFF,TGTGCCAGCAGCCAAGTTTCCGGGACAGGGTGGGGTAGAGCTTTCTTT
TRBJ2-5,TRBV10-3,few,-,CAISRDSETQYF,TGTGCCATCAGCCGGGACTCGGAGACCCAGTACTTC
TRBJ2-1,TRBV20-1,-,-,CSARGPLAYNEHFF,TGCAGTGCTAGGGGACCCCTTGCCTACAATGAGCATTTCTTC
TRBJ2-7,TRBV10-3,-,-,CATAQQGTLYYEQYF,TGTGCCACCGCACAGCAGGGTACACTATACTACGAGCAGTACTTC
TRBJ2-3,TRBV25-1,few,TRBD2,CASSEFGLAGAADTQYF,TGTGCCAGCAGTGAATTTGGGCTAGCGGGAGCGGCAGATACGCAGTATTTT
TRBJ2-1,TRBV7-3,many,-,CASSLSPSSYNEQFF,TGTGCCAGCAGCTTAAGTCCTAGCTCCTACAATGAGCAGTTCTTC
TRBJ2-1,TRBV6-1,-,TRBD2,CASRPGGGGIYNEQFF,TGTGCCAGCAGACCCGGGGGCGGGGGGATCTACAATGAGCAGTTCTTC
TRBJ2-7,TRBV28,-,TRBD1,CASSQRDRGSEQYF,TGTGCCAGCAGTCAACGGGACAGGGGGAGCGAGCAGTACTTC
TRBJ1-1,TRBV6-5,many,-,CASSYSLGGRTEAFF,TGTGCCAGCAGTTACTCGTTGGGGGGCAGGACTGAAGCTTTCTTT
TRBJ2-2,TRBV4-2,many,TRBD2,CASSQDWGGAGELFF,TGTGCCAGCAGCCAAGATTGGGGGGGGGCCGGGGAGCTGTTTTTT
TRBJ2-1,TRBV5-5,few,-,CASSLDLTSYNEQFF,TGTGCCAGCAGCTTGGACCTTACCTCCTACAATGAGCAGTTCTTC
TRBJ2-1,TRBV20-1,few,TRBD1,CSAPRGTGSYNEQFF,TGCAGTGCTCCTCGTGGGACAGGCTCCTACAATGAGCAGTTCTTC
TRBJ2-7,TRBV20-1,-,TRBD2,CSAPPLGRYEQYF,TGCAGTGCTCCGCCGCTCGGGAGGTACGAGCAGTACTTC
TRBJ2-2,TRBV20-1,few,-,CSAVPPRTANTGELFF,TGCAGTGCTGTCCCCCCCCGGACGGCGAACACCGGGGAGCTGTTTTTT
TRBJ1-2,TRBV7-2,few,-,CASSLLKRPANYGYTF,TGTGCCAGCAGCTTATTAAAGAGACCAGCTAACTATGGCTACACCTTC
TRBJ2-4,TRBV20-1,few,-,CSARLASKNIQYF,TGCAGTGCTAGATTAGCTTCCAAAAACATTCAGTACTTC
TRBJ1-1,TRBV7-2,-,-,CASSSPRARHTEAFF,TGTGCCAGCAGCTCCCCAAGGGCCCGGCACACTGAAGCTTTCTTT
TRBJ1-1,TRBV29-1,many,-,CSAGTGGIEAFF,TGCAGCGCCGGGACCGGGGGGATTGAGGCTTTCTTT
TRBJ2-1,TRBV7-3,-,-,CASSLGPGEQFF,TGTGCCAGCAGCTTAGGGCCCGGTGAGCAGTTCTTC
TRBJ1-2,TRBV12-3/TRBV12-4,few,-,CASSAPGYGYTF,TGTGCCAGCAGTGCTCCTGGCTATGGCTACACCTTC
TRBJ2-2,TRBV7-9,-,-,CASSLWGPTNTGELFF,TGTGCCAGCAGCTTATGGGGGCCCACGAACACCGGGGAGCTGTTTTTT
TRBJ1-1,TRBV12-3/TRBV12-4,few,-,CASSTGPTGMNTEAFF,TGTGCCAGCAGTACCGGACCGACGGGGATGAACACTGAAGCTTTCTTT
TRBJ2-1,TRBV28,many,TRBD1,CASSRTGDYNEQFF,TGTGCCAGCAGTCGGACAGGGGACTACAATGAGCAGTTCTTC
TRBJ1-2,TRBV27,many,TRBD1,CASSFLGQGAEGYTF,TGTGCCAGCAGTTTTCTAGGCCAGGGGGCGGAAGGCTACACCTTC
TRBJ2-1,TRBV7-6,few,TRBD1,CASSFRDSSYNEQFF,TGTGCCAGCAGCTTTAGGGACAGCTCCTACAATGAGCAGTTCTTC
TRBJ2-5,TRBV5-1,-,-,CASSLTHQETQYF,TGCGCCAGCAGCTTAACACACCAAGAGACCCAGTACTTC
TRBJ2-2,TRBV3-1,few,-,CASSPPGLWGTGELFF,TGTGCCAGCAGCCCGCCGGGACTTTGGGGAACCGGGGAGCTGTTTTTT
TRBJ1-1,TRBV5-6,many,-,CASSLGRLRSEAFF,TGTGCCAGCAGCTTGGGGCGGCTGAGATCTGAAGCTTTCTTT
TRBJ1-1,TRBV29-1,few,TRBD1,CSVTGSAWSEAFF,TGCAGCGTGACAGGGTCCGCCTGGTCTGAAGCTTTCTTT
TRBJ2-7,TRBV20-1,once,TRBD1,CSARNRDRGFYEQYF,TGCAGTGCTAGAAACCGGGACAGGGGGTTCTACGAGCAGTACTTC